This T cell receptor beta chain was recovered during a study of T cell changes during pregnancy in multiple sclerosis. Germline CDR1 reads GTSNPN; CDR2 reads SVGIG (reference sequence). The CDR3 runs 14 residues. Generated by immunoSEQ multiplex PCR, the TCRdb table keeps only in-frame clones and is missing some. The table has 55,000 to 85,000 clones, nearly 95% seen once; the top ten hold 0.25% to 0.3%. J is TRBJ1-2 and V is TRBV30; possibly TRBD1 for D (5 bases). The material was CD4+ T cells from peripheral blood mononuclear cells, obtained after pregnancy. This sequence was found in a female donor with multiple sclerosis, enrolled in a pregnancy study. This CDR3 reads CARGWTGTFYGYTF. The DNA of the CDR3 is TGTGCGCGGGGTTGGACGGGGACGTTCTATGGCTACACCTTC.